These 10 T cell receptor beta chains were all obtained from the same sample, sequenced in a study of cytomegalovirus exposure and HLA in healthy donors. The PCR contained 60 Vbeta and 13 Jbeta primers. The repertoire was sequenced with immunoSEQ multiplex PCR; TCRdb's copy has only in-frame clones and lacks some. The data contain about 180,000 clones, 84% of them singletons. The specimen sequenced was PBMCs. These receptors originate from a girl aged 5 to 17 in good health and CMV-seropositive.

The V gene is TRBV11-2, the J gene TRBJ1-6, with D perhaps matching TRBD1 (5 bases). CDR3 length equals 18 residues. Germline V gene lookup returns CDR1 SGHAT and CDR2 FQNNGV. With 5 bases removed from V and 8 bases from J, the gap between germline ends came to 25 bases. CDR3 sequence reads: CASSASGAALFSDSPLHF. In DNA, the CDR3 is TGTGCCAGCAGCGCCAGTGGGGCAGCCTTATTTTCTGATTCACCCCTCCACTTT.

The chain carries TRBV13 and TRBJ2-1; 8 positions agree with TRBD2. This CDR3 contains 16 residues. J gave up 10 bases and V 8 bases, and 19 bases lay outside the gene matches. The germline V gene encodes CDR1 PRHDT and CDR2 FYEKMQ (reference sequence). The CDR3 region has the DNA TGTGCCAGCCACACCCGGGGGGGGATGGCTGGGGGGGAGCAGTTCTTC. Protein product: CASHTRGGMAGGEQFF.

The gene calls are TRBV4-2 and TRBJ1-1; D is undetermined. The ends were cut back, 2 bases at V and 0 bases at J, with 7 bases in the middle. The CDR3 runs to 14 residues. Per germline, CDR1 LGHNA and CDR2 YNFKEQ. CDR3 loop: CASSQQAMNTEAFF. For the CDR3, the DNA is TGTGCCAGCAGCCAACAGGCCATGAACACTGAAGCTTTCTTT.

V gene TRBV7-9 combines with J gene TRBJ1-2, with D uncertain. V gave up 6 bases and J gave up 7 bases, with 15 bases separating them. The germline V gene has CDR1 SEHNR and CDR2 FQNEAQ (reference sequence). The length of the CDR3 is 13 residues. The CDR3 DNA reads as TGTGCCAGCAGGTCTGAAGGACTGGGTGGCTACACCTTC. Residues: CASRSEGLGGYTF.

Here the CDR3 reads CASSQDGGGGYTF. The DNA for the CDR3 is TGTGCCAGCAGCCAGGACGGCGGGGGTGGCTACACCTTC. V usage is TRBV11-3 and J usage is TRBJ1-2, with D possibly being TRBD1 (5 bases). V lost 5 bases, J lost 7 bases, and 14 bases lay in between. Germline loops: CDR1 SGHNT, CDR2 YENEEA. The CDR3 length is 13 residues.

This sequence joins TRBV19 and TRBJ1-3, with D unresolved. The CDR3 spans 15 residues. The V gene lost 1 base and the J gene lost 2 bases, with 9 bases spanning the gap. From germline, CDR1 is LNHDA and CDR2 SQIVND (reference sequence). Written as DNA, the CDR3 is TGTGCCAGTAGTATAGTCCCGGGGACTGGAAACACCATATATTTT. This translates into CASSIVPGTGNTIYF.

Here the CDR3 reads CASSRRRYSNQPQHF. DNA of the CDR3: TGTGCCAGCTCACGACGGAGGTATAGCAATCAGCCCCAGCATTTT. V is TRBV2 and J is TRBJ1-5; no definite D call. The V and J ends lost 8 bases and 0 bases respectively, with 14 bases between them. The CDR3 runs to 15 residues. Per the germline V gene, CDR1 is SNHLY and CDR2 is FYNNEI.

The chain has TRBV6-4 and TRBJ2-3, with TRBD2 identical over 10 bases. The V segment lost 2 bases and the J segment 1 base; nucleotides outside the gene matches: 0. The length of the CDR3 is 15 residues. Germline CDR1 MRHNA, CDR2 SNTAGT. CDR3 region: CASSDLAGGTDTQYF. The CDR3 nucleotides are TGTGCCAGCAGTGACCTAGCGGGGGGCACAGATACGCAGTATTTT.

This clone has just a few counts. This rearrangement joins TRBV19 to TRBJ1-5; tentative D call: TRBD1 (5 bases). The germline V gene has CDR1 LNHDA and CDR2 SQIVND (reference sequence). V lost 7 bases to trimming and J lost 3 bases, with 16 bases between them. The CDR3 has 15 residues. In nucleotides, the CDR3 is TGTGCCAGTAACTTTCTCGGGGGGTACAATCAGCCCCAGCATTTT. Its protein product is CASNFLGGYNQPQHF.

CDR3 in DNA: TGCGCCAGCAGTGAGTCGTCCAGATACACCTTC. It specifies CASSESSRYTF. This sequence joins TRBV10-2 and TRBJ1-2; D gene uncertain. The V gene's germline CDR1 is WSHSY and CDR2 SAAADI. The V end was cut by 0 bases, the J end by 11 bases, with 7 bases between. CDR3 length: 11 amino acids.